Here is one T cell receptor beta chain with its context. Trimming took off 6 bases at V and 3 bases at J, with 12 bases between the two ends. The germline V gene encodes CDR1 MDHEN and CDR2 SYDVKM. The length of the CDR3 is 13 residues. These data are taken from a study of blood T cell repertoires in COVID-19. Whole-study context: Acute and convalescent COVID-19 specimens originated in the United States, Italy and Spain. PBMCs, B-cell-depleted T cells, or T cells provided the cDNA or gDNA that made up the material.

Recruitment covered over 20 US areas and drew participants whose ages spanned 18 to 89 years. Participants' reported clinical history set cohort assignment. Profiled with immunoSEQ multiplex PCR; TCRdb holds only in-frame clones, not every one. The table lists fewer than 250,000 clones, around 86% of them singletons. V and J are TRBV28 and TRBJ2-7, with D hard to call. The sample taken for sequencing was PBMCs or T cells enriched from blood (not recorded which). The source of this sequence is a woman between 40 and 55 years old with acute COVID-19. The CDR3 region has the DNA TGTGCCAGCAGGCTAGATGAAAACTACGAGCAGTACTTC. This codes for CASRLDENYEQYF.